This T cell receptor beta chain was sequenced in a study of neurological immune-mediated disorders. PBMCs stored at -80 C, 2 million in total, were the source of the unsorted libraries. Trimming cost V 5 bases and J 1 base; bases outside gene matches: 0. The CDR3 sequence is 15 residues long. The V gene's germline CDR1 is SGHTA and CDR2 FQGTGA. Study-wide results and caveats: In HTLV-1-associated myelopathy, TCR clonal expansion was greatest, whereas multiple sclerosis had the least, falling below healthy controls.

The cDNA was produced through 5'RACE with 10-nucleotide random UMIs. TCRdb redid the calling of the 5' RACE reads with MiXCR, one entry per CDR3 protein. The data hold under 85,000 distinct CDR3 sequences, with under 13% observed a single time. Of note for this clonotype: What it binds is not known.

The sequencing input was PBMCs. The V call is TRBV7-3, the J call TRBJ2-2, with 11 bases aligning to TRBD2. This clonotype was sampled from a man in his forties in good health. CDR3 protein: CASSGLAGNTGELFF. The CDR3 DNA reads as TGTGCCAGCAGCGGACTAGCGGGGAACACCGGGGAGCTGTTTTTT. Looking up the rest from reference TRBV7-3 and TRBJ2-2 gives the full variable domain: GAGVSQTPSNKVTEKGKYVELRCDPISGHTALYWYRQSLGQGPEFLIYFQGTGAADDSGLPNDRFFAVRPEGSVSTLKIQRTERGDSAVYLCASSGLAGNTGELFFGEGSRLTVL.